This T cell receptor (beta chain) was recovered during a study of Graves' ophthalmopathy and Graves' hyperthyroidism. Uncontrolled infections, other autoimmune diseases, pregnancy or lactation barred patients from enrollment. PBMCs were obtained from about 9.5 ml of fresh peripheral blood. TCR beta CDR3 regions were amplified from RNA transcripts. HTBI primers primed a first-round RT-PCR, and a second-round multiplex PCR followed. A single record per CDR3 protein comes from TCRdb applying MiXCR to the multiplex PCR reads. Here the sample spans about 240,000 distinct CDR3 sequences, 45% being singletons. This clonotype was seen at least ten times. This sequence was found in an adult man with Graves' ophthalmopathy. The sequenced sample consisted of peripheral blood.

In DNA, the CDR3 is TGTGCCAGCAGCTTTGGGACCGAGACGAATGAAAAACTGTTTTTT. It is translated as CASSFGTETNEKLFF. V gene TRBV7-6 combines with J gene TRBJ1-4; a possible D gene is TRBD1 (5 bases). V was trimmed by 3 bases and J by 5 bases, leaving 13 bases between them. The CDR3 runs 15 residues. Looked up from germline, CDR1 is SGHVS and CDR2 is FNYEAQ. Based on the CDR3 plus reference TRBV7-6 and TRBJ1-4, the full variable domain is GAGVSQSPRYKVTKRGQDVALRCDPISGHVSLYWYRQALGQGPEFLTYFNYEAQQDKSGLPNDRFSAERPEGSISTLTIQRTEQRDSAMYRCASSFGTETNEKLFFGSGTQLSVL.